This TCR beta chain was captured by sequencing in a study of early T cells in non-severe SARS-CoV-2 infection. Overall study context: Sequenced bulk RNA came from whole blood that was unsorted, and chains were unpaired.

Study findings and constraints: Private and CD4 specificities were missed by VDJdb matching, skewed to anti-spike CD8.

Individual cDNA molecules carried attached unique molecular identifiers. MiXCR, run by TCRdb on the 5' RACE reads, gives a single entry per CDR3 protein. In the table there are about 100,000 distinct CDR3 sequences, approximately 10% of which are singletons. This clonotype has just a few counts. Its antigen is not known. The germline V and J ends were trimmed by 0 bases and 9 bases, with 18 bases remaining between them. Germline V CDR1 and CDR2: SGHTA, FQGNSA. The length of the CDR3 is 16 residues. Sequencing was done on a sample of whole blood. The chain is built from TRBV7-2 and TRBJ2-1, with TRBD1 as a possible D gene (6 bases). This TCR came from an adult who was a healthcare worker with PCR-confirmed SARS-CoV-2 infection or an uninfected control (not recorded which). CDR3 bases: TGTGCCAGCAGCTTAGCCCGAAGGGGAACAGGGTCTGAGCAGTTCTTC. This codes for CASSLARRGTGSEQFF.